This T cell receptor (beta chain) was profiled in a study of blood T cell repertoires in COVID-19. Study-level background: Both acute and convalescent COVID-19 samples were obtained from the United States, Italy and Spain.

Clones were sequenced by immunoSEQ multiplex PCR, and TCRdb holds only the in-frame ones, with some missing. Of approximately 210,000 clones listed, 70% to 90% are singletons. Participants spanned ages about 18 to 89 years and resided in about two dozen US areas. Assignments of participants to cohorts depended upon their own reported clinical history. The V segment lost 1 base and the J segment 5 bases; nucleotides outside the gene matches: 3. CDR1 and CDR2 from the germline V gene are LGHDT and YNNKEL (reference sequence). This CDR3 has 15 residues. Sequencing was performed on PBMCs or T cells enriched from blood (not recorded which). The source of this sequence is a man between 25 and 39 years old with acute COVID-19. The chain uses TRBV3-1 (or the pseudogene TRBV3-2) and TRBJ2-7; 12 bases are shared with TRBD1. The CDR3 loop reads CASSQGDRGLDEQYF. As DNA, the CDR3 is TGTGCCAGCAGCCAAGGGGACAGGGGGCTGGACGAGCAGTACTTC.